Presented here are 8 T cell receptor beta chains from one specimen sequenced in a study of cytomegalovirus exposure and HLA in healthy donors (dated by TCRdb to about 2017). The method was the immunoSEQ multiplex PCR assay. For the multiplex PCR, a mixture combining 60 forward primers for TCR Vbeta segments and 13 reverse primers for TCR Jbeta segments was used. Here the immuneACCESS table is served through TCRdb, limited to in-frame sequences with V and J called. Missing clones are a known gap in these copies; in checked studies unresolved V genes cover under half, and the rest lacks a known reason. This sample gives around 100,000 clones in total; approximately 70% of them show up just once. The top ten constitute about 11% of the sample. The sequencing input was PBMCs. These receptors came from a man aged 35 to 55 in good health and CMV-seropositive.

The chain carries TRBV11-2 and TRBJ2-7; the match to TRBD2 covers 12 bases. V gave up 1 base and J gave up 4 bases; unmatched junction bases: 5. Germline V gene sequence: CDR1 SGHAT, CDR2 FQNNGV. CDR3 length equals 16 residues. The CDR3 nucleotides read TGTGCCAGCAGCTTAGTCGTGACTAGCGGGAGTTACGAGCAGTACTTC. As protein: CASSLVVTSGSYEQYF.

For the CDR3, the DNA is TGTGCCAGCAGCCCGGACAGGGGGGTCTCCTACAATGAGCAGTTCTTC. Its protein product is CASSPDRGVSYNEQFF. The rearrangement uses TRBV5-6 and TRBJ2-1; TRBD1 agrees at 10 bases. Germline-derived CDR1 and CDR2 are SGHDT and YYEEEE. The CDR3 extends over 16 amino acids. The ends lost 4 bases at V and 0 bases at J; junction bases unmatched: 4.

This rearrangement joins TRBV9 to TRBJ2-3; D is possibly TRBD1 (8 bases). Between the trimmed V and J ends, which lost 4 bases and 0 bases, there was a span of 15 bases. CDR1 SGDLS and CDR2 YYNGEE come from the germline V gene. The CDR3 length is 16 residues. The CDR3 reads CASSPLQGGSTDTQYF. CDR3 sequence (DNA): TGTGCCAGCAGCCCCCTACAGGGGGGGAGCACAGATACGCAGTATTTT. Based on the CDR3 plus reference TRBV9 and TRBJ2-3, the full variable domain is DSGVTQTPKHLITATGQRVTLRCSPRSGDLSVYWYQQSLDQGLQFLIQYYNGEERAKGNILERFSAQQFPDLHSELNLSSLELGDSALYFCASSPLQGGSTDTQYFGPGTRLTVL.

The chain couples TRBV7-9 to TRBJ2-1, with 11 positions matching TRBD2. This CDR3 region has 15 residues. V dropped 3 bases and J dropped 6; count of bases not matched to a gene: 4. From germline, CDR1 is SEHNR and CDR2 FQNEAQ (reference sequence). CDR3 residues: CASSFLSGRGNEQFF. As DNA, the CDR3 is TGTGCCAGCAGCTTCCTTAGCGGGAGGGGCAATGAGCAGTTCTTC.

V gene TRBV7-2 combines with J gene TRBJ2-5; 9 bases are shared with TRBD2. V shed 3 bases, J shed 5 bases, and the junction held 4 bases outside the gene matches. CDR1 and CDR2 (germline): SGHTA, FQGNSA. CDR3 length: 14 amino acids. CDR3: CASSFRGRGETQYF. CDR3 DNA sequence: TGTGCCAGCAGCTTTCGCGGGAGGGGGGAGACCCAGTACTTC.

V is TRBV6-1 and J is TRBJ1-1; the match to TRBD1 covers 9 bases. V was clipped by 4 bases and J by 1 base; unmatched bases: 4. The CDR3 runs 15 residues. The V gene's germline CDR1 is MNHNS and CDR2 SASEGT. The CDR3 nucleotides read TGTGCCAGCAGTGTGGACAGGGGTCCGAACACTGAAGCTTTCTTT. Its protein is CASSVDRGPNTEAFF.

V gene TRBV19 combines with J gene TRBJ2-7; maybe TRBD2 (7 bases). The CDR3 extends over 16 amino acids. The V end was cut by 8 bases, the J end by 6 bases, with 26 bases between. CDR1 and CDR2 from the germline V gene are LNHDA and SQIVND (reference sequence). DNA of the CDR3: TGTGCCAGTCAGGGGCCTAGCGGTAATCTCCTCTCCGAGCAGTACTTC. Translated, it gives CASQGPSGNLLSEQYF.

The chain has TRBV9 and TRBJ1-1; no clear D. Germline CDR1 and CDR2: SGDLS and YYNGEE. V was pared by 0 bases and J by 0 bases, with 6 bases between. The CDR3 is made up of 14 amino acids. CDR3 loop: CASSVDSMNTEAFF. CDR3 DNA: TGTGCCAGCAGCGTAGACAGTATGAACACTGAAGCTTTCTTT.